The source of this T cell receptor (beta chain) is a study of vaccination effects on CD4 cells after COVID-19. Following culture for roughly 10 days, CD4+ T cells were isolated. Either the BNT162b2 or mRNA-1273 vaccine was given to participants in two doses. Libraries were prepared by immunoSEQ multiplex PCR; TCRdb keeps only in-frame clonotypes and omits some of them. The sample has tens of thousands of clones, roughly 80% seen once; the top ten hold more than 2%. With respect to this clone: Its antigen is unidentified.

The CDR3 has 14 residues. Germline V CDR1 and CDR2: WSHSY, SAAADI. Trimming removed 3 bases at V and 7 bases at J, with 10 bases between. The starting material was CD4+ T cells from PBMCs cultured without peptide, obtained after COVID-19 vaccination. This sequence was found in a human donor who received a COVID-19 vaccine. The rearrangement links TRBV10-2 to TRBJ1-6; D gene uncertain. DNA of the CDR3: TGCGCCAGCAGTGACCAATGGAACAATTCACCCCTCCACTTT. It specifies CASSDQWNNSPLHF.